These 2 T cell receptor beta chains share one sample of origin, sequenced in a study of tumor-infiltrating lymphocytes in primary liver carcinoma. From unsorted bulk tissue weighing roughly 17-31 mg, DNA and RNA were co-extracted. Constant-region priming of roughly 0.45 ug total RNA yielded TCR beta cDNA. Nested multiplex PCR, run for three rounds with slightly modified ARM-PCR, yielded TCR beta libraries. Each of the first two PCR rounds ran roughly 9 cycles with TRBV1-TRBV30 forward and C-beta reverse primers. TCRdb re-analysed the multiplex PCR reads in MiXCR, keeping a single row per CDR3 protein. This sample yields around 100,000 distinct CDR3 sequences, of which about two thirds are seen a single time; about 12% belongs to the top ten. Input material: liver tumor tissue from sampling region 2. The subset was: tumor region T2, inferior pole. The origin of the receptors is a woman aged 60-75 years with primary liver carcinoma and hepatitis B virus infection.

Details on this clonotype: This CDR3 fails to terminate in the conserved phenylalanine or tryptophan, so it likely reflects a read error. V and J are TRBV14 and TRBJ2-1; D possibly corresponds to TRBD2 (6 bases). The CDR3 has 16 amino acids. The germline V and J ends were trimmed by 1 base and 9 bases, with 19 bases remaining between them. Germline assignment: CDR1 SGHDN and CDR2 FVKESK. The DNA of the CDR3 is TGTGCCAGCAGCCAAGTGGGCGGGACTGGCCTTCGTGAGCAGTTCGTC. Its translation is CASSQVGGTGLREQFV.

Remarks on this clonotype: One end of the junction is discordant with germline, which a read error may explain. This sequence joins TRBV7-9 and TRBJ2-5; D is tentatively TRBD1 or TRBD2 (5 bases each). This CDR3 region has 12 residues. Germline CDR1 SEHNR, CDR2 FQNEAQ (reference sequence). In nucleotides, the CDR3 is TGTGCCAGCGGGACGCATCAAGAGATCCAGTACTTC. It encodes CASGTHQEIQYF.